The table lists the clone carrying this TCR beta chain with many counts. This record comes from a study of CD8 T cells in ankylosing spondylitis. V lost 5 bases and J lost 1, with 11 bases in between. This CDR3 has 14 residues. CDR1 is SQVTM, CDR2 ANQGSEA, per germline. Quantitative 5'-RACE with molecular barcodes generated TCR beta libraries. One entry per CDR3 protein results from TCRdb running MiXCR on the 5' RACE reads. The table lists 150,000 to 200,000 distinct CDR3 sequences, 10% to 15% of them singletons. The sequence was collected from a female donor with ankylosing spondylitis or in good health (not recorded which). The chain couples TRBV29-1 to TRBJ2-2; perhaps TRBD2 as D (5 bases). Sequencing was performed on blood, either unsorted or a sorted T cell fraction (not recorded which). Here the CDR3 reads CSVSLLENTGELFF. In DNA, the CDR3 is TGCAGCGTTTCTTTACTAGAGAACACCGGGGAGCTGTTTTTT.